This T cell receptor (beta chain) came from a study of shared clonotypes between healthy human individuals. The CDR3 runs 14 residues. Repertoires were generated with immunoSEQ multiplex PCR, while TCRdb's copy carries only in-frame clones and drops some. This table holds 2,500,000 or so clones, roughly 90% found once. This rearrangement joins TRBV21-1 to TRBJ2-7; the table assigns TRBD2, which was not confirmed against the DNA. TRBV21-1 is given as a pseudogene. Material for sequencing was naive CD4+ T cells from PBMCs. Documented subset: CD45RA+ positively selected. This clonotype originated in a man aged 18 to 30 in good health. Some clones in this sample may be carry-over from other donors' samples. CDR3: CASKMASGRYEQYF. The CDR3 DNA is TGTGCCAGCAAAATGGCTAGCGGGAGGTACGAGCAGTACTTC.